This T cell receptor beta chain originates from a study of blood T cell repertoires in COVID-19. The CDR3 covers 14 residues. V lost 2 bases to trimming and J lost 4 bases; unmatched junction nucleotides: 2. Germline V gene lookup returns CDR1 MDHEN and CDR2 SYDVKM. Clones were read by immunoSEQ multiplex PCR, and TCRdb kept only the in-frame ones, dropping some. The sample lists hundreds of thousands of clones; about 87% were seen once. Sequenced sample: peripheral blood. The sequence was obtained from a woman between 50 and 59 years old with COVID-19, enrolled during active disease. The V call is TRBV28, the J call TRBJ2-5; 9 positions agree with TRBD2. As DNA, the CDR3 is TGTGCCAGCAGTTTAGCGGGGGGGCCAGAGACCCAGTACTTC. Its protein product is CASSLAGGPETQYF.